This paragraph covers one T cell receptor (beta chain) sequence. Its matching antigen is unknown. The method was immunoSEQ multiplex PCR; TCRdb's version includes in-frame clones alone and lacks a portion of them. Among 25,000 or so clones listed, approximately 73% were seen once. This sample is part of a study of OX40 agonist ivuxolimab in advanced cancers. About the research overall: Ivuxolimab was delivered to patients intravenously every 2 weeks at doses spanning 0.01 to 10 mg/kg. Each dose-escalation patient presented with hepatocellular carcinoma, melanoma, renal cell or head and neck cancer. Partial responses, seen in three patients, involved one hepatocellular carcinoma and two cutaneous melanomas.

General study findings and limits: Partial responders dosed at 0.1-3.0 mg/kg displayed clonal expansion ranking among the lowest.

V was shortened by 4 bases and J by 0 bases, with 11 bases between the two germline ends. Per germline, CDR1 SGDLS and CDR2 YYNGEE. There are 14 residues in the CDR3. The sequence was collected from an adult with an advanced solid tumor such as melanoma, head and neck, liver or kidney cancer. Material: CD4+ or CD8+ T cells sorted from blood, obtained in a trial of the OX40 agonist ivuxolimab. The chain links TRBV9 to TRBJ2-7; D remains unclear. CDR3 nucleotide sequence: TGTGCCAGCAGCCCCGGGCCCAGCTCCTACGAGCAGTACTTC. Translation gives CASSPGPSSYEQYF. Full variable domain (remainder filled in from reference TRBV9 and TRBJ2-7): DSGVTQTPKHLITATGQRVTLRCSPRSGDLSVYWYQQSLDQGLQFLIQYYNGEERAKGNILERFSAQQFPDLHSELNLSSLELGDSALYFCASSPGPSSYEQYFGPGTRLTVT.